These T cell receptor beta chains were read from a single sample in a study of shared clonotypes between healthy human individuals. Sequencing used immunoSEQ multiplex PCR; TCRdb keeps in-frame clones, though not all of them. The top ten hold 30% to 40% of the sample, which has approximately 640,000 clones, about 90% seen once. The sample was memory CD8+ T cells from PBMCs. These receptors came from a young man in good health. Some clones in this sample may be carry-over from other donors' samples. The CDR3 runs from the conserved cysteine through the conserved F or W. A D gene is named only where the DNA matches it firmly. Clone size appears in some rows only: once, few, many, or a class for an expanded clone.

clone_size,d_call,v_call,j_call,cdr3_nt,cdr3_aa
.,TRBD1,TRBV27,TRBJ1-2,TGTGCCAGCAGAGACGACAGCCTGGGTCTAGGGGGCGGCTACACCTTC,CASRDDSLGLGGGYTF
.,.,TRBV11-2,TRBJ2-7,TGTGCCAGCAGTCGAACGAACGTGGGCTACGAGCAGTACTTC,CASSRTNVGYEQYF
.,.,TRBV6-5,TRBJ1-4,TGTGCCAGCAGTTACGGCAGGGTTAATGAAAAACTGTTTTTT,CASSYGRVNEKLFF
.,TRBD1,TRBV11-2,TRBJ2-2,TGTGCCAGCAGCTTACCGGGACAGGGCCCCCACGGGGAGCTGTTTTTT,CASSLPGQGPHGELFF
.,.,TRBV28,TRBJ2-7,TGTGCCAGCAGCAACTACGAGCAGTACTTC,CASSNYEQYF
once,TRBD2,TRBV10-3,TRBJ2-1,TGTGCCATCACAGCGCGTTCTGGTACTAGCGGGAGCACCTACAATGAGCAGTTCTTC,CAITARSGTSGSTYNEQFF
once,.,TRBV7-9,TRBJ2-2,TGTGCCAGGTCGGCCCCGAACACCGGGGAGCTGTTTTTT,CARSAPNTGELFF
.,.,TRBV30,TRBJ1-1,TGTGCCTGGACGGTTCGCGGGACCCTGAACACTGAAGCTTTCTTT,CAWTVRGTLNTEAFF
.,TRBD2,TRBV10-1,TRBJ2-1,TGCGCCAGCAGTGACCGTCGGCGGGGGGCCTACAATGAGCAGTTCTTC,CASSDRRRGAYNEQFF
.,.,TRBV7-9,TRBJ2-7,TGTGCCAGCAGCCTGGACGGCCTCTACGAGCAGTACTTC,CASSLDGLYEQYF
once,TRBD1,TRBV27,TRBJ1-1,TGTGCCAGCAGTTTCACAGGGGGGTTCGCCACTGAAGCTTTCTTT,CASSFTGGFATEAFF
.,.,TRBV28,TRBJ1-1,TGTGCCAGCAGCCTGGGGGGGCCAAACACTGAAGCTTTCTTT,CASSLGGPNTEAFF
.,.,TRBV1,TRBJ2-1,TGCACCAGCAACCGGACGGACCCGCCCAATGAGCAGTTCTTC,CTSNRTDPPNEQFF
.,TRBD2,TRBV5-4,TRBJ2-7,TGTGCCAGCAGCTTCGGCGGGGGAGCAAGCGAGCAGTACTTC,CASSFGGGASEQYF
.,.,TRBV7-2,TRBJ2-7,TGTGCCAGCAGCTTAGAAGAGGGTTATACGTCCTACGAGCAGTACTTC,CASSLEEGYTSYEQYF
.,TRBD1,TRBV19,TRBJ2-7,TGTGCCAGCCGAGGGGGCCCCTCCTACGAGCAGTACTTC,CASRGGPSYEQYF
.,.,TRBV5-4,TRBJ2-7,TGTGCCAGCAGCTTGGGAGAGACGTATTCCAGGCGTCTCTCCTACGAGCAGTACTTC,CASSLGETYSRRLSYEQYF
once,.,TRBV19,TRBJ2-3,TGTGCCAGTAGTATATGGCAGGGCACAGATACGCAGTATTTT,CASSIWQGTDTQYF
few,.,TRBV27,TRBJ1-5,TGTGCCAGCAGTTCGGTGGGAGGCAATCAGCCCCAGCATTTT,CASSSVGGNQPQHF
.,.,TRBV19,TRBJ1-5,TGTGCCAGTAGTATCGCCATAGAAGGGAGACGTAGCAATCAGCCCCAGCATTTT,CASSIAIEGRRSNQPQHF
.,.,TRBV28,TRBJ2-1,TGTGCCAGCAGTTTATCTCAGTTATTCAATGAGCAGTTCTTC,CASSLSQLFNEQFF
.,.,TRBV5-6,TRBJ2-7,TGTGCCAGCAGCTTACAGGGGGGGCCCTACGAGCAGTACTTC,CASSLQGGPYEQYF
.,TRBD2,TRBV9,TRBJ2-7,TGTGCCAGCAGCGTGTTTGTGACTAGCGGGAGTGACGAGCAGTACTTC,CASSVFVTSGSDEQYF
.,.,TRBV29-1,TRBJ2-7,TGCAGCGTTCTCGGCGGGGGCAGCTCCTACGAGCAGTACTTC,CSVLGGGSSYEQYF
.,.,TRBV28,TRBJ2-5,TGTGCCAGCAGTTTTCAGGGGCCGCAAGAGACCCAGTACTTC,CASSFQGPQETQYF
.,.,TRBV4-3,TRBJ2-1,TGCGCCAGCAGCCAAGATGTTAGCCGGGCTAGGGATGAGCAGTTCTTC,CASSQDVSRARDEQFF
few,.,TRBV5-6,TRBJ1-1,TGTGCCAGCAGCTTGGCCACTGAAGCTTTCTTT,CASSLATEAFF